One and the same sample provided the 19 T cell receptor beta chains below, sequenced in a study of T cells after yellow fever vaccination. A single record per CDR3 protein comes from TCRdb applying MiXCR to the 5' RACE reads. Among 550,000 or so distinct CDR3 sequences, 15% to 20% were seen once, and the ten largest hold roughly an eighth. The specimen was PBMCs, collected 15 days after the yellow fever booster vaccination. These receptors were obtained from a man aged 30-40 years who received the YFV17D yellow fever vaccine.

A few counts support this clonotype. The chain uses TRBV7-2 and TRBJ2-7; 11 bases are shared with TRBD2. After removal of 2 bases from V and 2 bases from J, the junction contained 5 bases not matched to a gene. This CDR3 has 16 amino acids. Germline CDR1 SGHTA, CDR2 FQGNSA. The DNA of the CDR3 is TGTGCCAGCAGCTTAACACTAGCGGGGGCCGCCTACGAGCAGTACTTC. Residues: CASSLTLAGAAYEQYF.

This clonotype was recorded at least ten times. The chain joins TRBV7-6 to TRBJ2-3; 7 bases map to TRBD1. The CDR3 contains 14 residues. Germline V CDR1 and CDR2: SGHVS, FNYEAQ. The ends lost 6 bases at V and 6 bases at J; junction bases unmatched: 9. CDR3 protein: CASSWRQGRDTQYF. In DNA, the CDR3 is TGTGCCAGCAGTTGGAGACAGGGTCGGGATACGCAGTATTTT. Looking up the rest from reference TRBV7-6 and TRBJ2-3 gives the full variable domain: GAGVSQSPRYKVTKRGQDVALRCDPISGHVSLYWYRQALGQGPEFLTYFNYEAQQDKSGLPNDRFSAERPEGSISTLTIQRTEQRDSAMYRCASSWRQGRDTQYFGPGTRLTVL.

The rearrangement uses TRBV5-1 and TRBJ2-2; D not resolved. There are 12 residues in the CDR3. V was pared by 0 bases and J by 8 bases, with 5 bases between. Germline CDR1 SGHRS, CDR2 YFSETQ. The CDR3 DNA is TGCGCCAGCAGCTTGGTCAGAGGGGAGCTGTTTTTT. This gives the protein CASSLVRGELFF.

The rearrangement uses TRBV12-3 or TRBV12-4 and TRBJ1-1; tentative D call: TRBD1 (6 bases). The V end lost 6 bases, the J end lost 2 bases, and 16 bases lay between the germline ends. This CDR3 spans 15 amino acids. Here the CDR3 reads CASRRDTLGNTEAFF. The CDR3 nucleotides read TGTGCCAGCAGGAGGGACACCCTGGGCAACACTGAAGCTTTCTTT.

Remarks on this clonotype: The junction and the germline gene differ at one end; a read error may be behind it. The gene calls are TRBV19 and TRBJ2-3, with 7 bases aligning to TRBD1. The CDR3 has 16 amino acids. Germline CDR1 and CDR2: LNHDA and SQIVND (reference sequence). The CDR3 coding sequence is TGTGCCAGTGGTATATCAGTCAGACAGGGAATCGATACGCAGTATTTT. Residues: CASGISVRQGIDTQYF. Drawing the rest from reference TRBV19 and TRBJ2-3, the complete variable domain is DGGITQSPKYLFRKEGQNVTLSCEQNLNHDAMYWYRQDPGQGLRLIYYSQIVNDFQKGDIAEGYSVSREKKESFPLTVTSAQKNPTAFYLCASGISVRQGIDTQYFGPGTRLTVL.

DNA of the CDR3: TGTGCCACCAGTGGCCCCGGAATAACGGACAGCTCCTACGAGCAGTACTTC. Translation: CATSGPGITDSSYEQYF. The chain combines TRBV24-1 with TRBJ2-7; a possible D gene is TRBD1 (6 bases). The length of the CDR3 is 17 residues. Trimming left V 5 bases short and J 0 bases short, with 19 bases between. Germline CDR1 and CDR2: KGHDR and SFDVKD.

The chain employs TRBV20-1 and TRBJ1-2, with D tentatively TRBD1 (6 bases). Germline CDR1 is DFQATT and CDR2 is SNEGSKA (reference sequence). The length of the CDR3 is 14 residues. V lost 0 bases and J 5 bases, leaving 13 bases between the germline ends. The CDR3 DNA is TGCAGTGCTAGAGACCAACTACAGGGTTATGGCTACACCTTC. Its translation is CSARDQLQGYGYTF.

This chain links TRBV5-1 with TRBJ1-6; D is uncertain. The CDR3 contains 15 residues. Per the germline V gene, CDR1 is SGHRS and CDR2 is YFSETQ. Deletions cut 1 base from V and 10 bases from J, with 15 bases between. As DNA, the CDR3 is TGCGCCAGCAGCTTGAGTGACGGGCAGAACTCACCCCTCCACTTT. Amino acids: CASSLSDGQNSPLHF.

The chain joins TRBV6-1 to TRBJ2-7; TRBD2 aligns across 9 bases. Germline CDR1 is MNHNS and CDR2 is SASEGT. The CDR3 length is 16 residues. Trimming cost V 5 bases and J 3 bases; bases outside gene matches: 11. As DNA, the CDR3 is TGTGCCAGCAGTCAACGCCCGACTAGCGGAGTCTACGAGCAGTACTTC. Its translation is CASSQRPTSGVYEQYF.

The gene calls are TRBV5-1 and TRBJ2-5, with 13 bases lining up with TRBD2. Trimming cost V 4 bases and J 4 bases; bases outside gene matches: 4. Germline loops: CDR1 SGHRS, CDR2 YFSETQ. This CDR3 region has 15 residues. The CDR3 DNA is TGCGCCAGCAGCAACGGACTAGCGGGAGTAGAGACCCAGTACTTC. Translating it yields CASSNGLAGVETQYF. The full variable domain, in which reference TRBV5-1 and TRBJ2-5 provide the parts outside the CDR3, is KAGVTQTPRYLIKTRGQQVTLSCSPISGHRSVSWYQQTPGQGLQFLFEYFSETQRNKGNFPGRFSGRQFSNSRSEMNVSTLELGDSALYLCASSNGLAGVETQYFGPGTRLLVL.

Only a few counts were recorded for this clonotype. The J gene is TRBJ2-6, the V gene TRBV4-3, with unresolved D. V lost 1 base and J lost 0, with 4 bases in between. Per germline, CDR1 LGHNA and CDR2 YSLEER. The CDR3 length is 15 residues. Written as DNA, the CDR3 is TGCGCCAGCAGCCAAGTCCTCTCTGGGGCCAACGTCCTGACTTTC. Amino acid sequence: CASSQVLSGANVLTF.

This chain connects TRBV7-8 to TRBJ2-2, with unresolved D. The V and J ends lost 5 bases and 3 bases respectively, with 7 bases between them. This CDR3 is built from 13 residues. Germline V gene sequence: CDR1 SGHVS, CDR2 FQNEAQ. Here the CDR3 reads CASSEWDTGELFF. Written as DNA, the CDR3 is TGTGCCAGCAGCGAATGGGACACCGGGGAGCTGTTTTTT. The whole variable domain, remainder taken from reference TRBV7-8 and TRBJ2-2, is GAGVSQSPRYKVAKRGQDVALRCDPISGHVSLFWYQQALGQGPEFLTYFQNEAQLDKSGLPSDRFFAERPEGSVSTLKIQRTQQEDSAVYLCASSEWDTGELFFGEGSRLTVL.

Only a few counts were recorded for this clonotype. The V call is TRBV12-5, the J call TRBJ2-7; D unclear. Germline V gene data show CDR1 as LGHNT and CDR2 as FRNRAP. Trimming cost V 5 bases and J 1 base, with 18 bases left between them. This CDR3 comprises 16 residues. CDR3 nucleotides: TGTGCTAGTGGTACCCATGAGGAGTGGGTATCCTACGAGCAGTACTTC. This translates into CASGTHEEWVSYEQYF.

The count of this clonotype is one. The chain joins TRBV20-1 to TRBJ2-5; 10 bases line up with TRBD2. CDR1 DFQATT and CDR2 SNEGSKA come from the germline V gene (reference sequence). J was trimmed by 5 bases and V by 1 base; bases with no gene match: 10. This CDR3 is 16 amino acids long. CDR3 nucleotide sequence: TGCAGTGCTAGAGTGCTAGCGGGAGTGGTAGGGGAGACCCAGTACTTC. Amino acid sequence: CSARVLAGVVGETQYF.

The CDR3 DNA sequence: TGCAGCGGTTTGACAGGGATATACAATGAGCAGTTCTTC. It encodes CSGLTGIYNEQFF. V is TRBV29-1 and J is TRBJ2-1; 7 bases are a match to TRBD1. This CDR3 has 13 amino acids. Per germline, CDR1 SQVTM and CDR2 ANQGSEA. The V and J ends lost 7 bases and 4 bases, in that order; junction bases with no gene match: 7.

The V and J genes are TRBV27 and TRBJ1-5; 9 nucleotides line up with TRBD1. Germline V lookup: CDR1 MNHEY, CDR2 SMNVEV (reference sequence). This CDR3 has 14 amino acids. The V segment lost 9 bases and the J segment 5 bases; nucleotides outside the gene matches: 8. The chain's CDR3 is CASALQGAYQPQHF. Here the CDR3 DNA reads TGTGCCAGTGCACTACAGGGGGCTTATCAGCCCCAGCATTTT.

This clonotype was recorded a few times. V usage is TRBV30 and J usage is TRBJ2-7; D ambiguous. This CDR3 spans 13 amino acids. Deletions cut 2 bases from V and 4 bases from J, with 12 bases between. Germline values: CDR1 GTSNPN, CDR2 SVGIG (reference sequence). DNA of the CDR3: TGTGCCTGGAGTCCTAGAGGCGCTTACGAGCAGTACTTC. As protein: CAWSPRGAYEQYF.

This clonotype occurred many times. This chain uses TRBV10-3 with TRBJ1-2, with D unresolved. In germline, CDR1 is ENHRY, CDR2 SYGVKD. Trimming stripped 0 bases from V and 4 bases from J, with 9 bases between. The CDR3 contains 14 residues. The CDR3 protein is CAISESAAPYGYTF. CDR3 coding DNA: TGTGCCATCAGTGAGTCGGCAGCGCCCTATGGCTACACCTTC.

The chain has TRBV5-1 and TRBJ2-1; 10 bases match TRBD2. The CDR3 has 15 residues. From germline, CDR1 is SGHRS and CDR2 YFSETQ. V lost 0 bases, J lost 8 bases, and 5 bases stayed unmatched. The CDR3 is CASSLGTSGGDEQFF. The CDR3, as DNA: TGCGCCAGCAGCTTGGGGACTAGCGGAGGAGATGAGCAGTTCTTC.